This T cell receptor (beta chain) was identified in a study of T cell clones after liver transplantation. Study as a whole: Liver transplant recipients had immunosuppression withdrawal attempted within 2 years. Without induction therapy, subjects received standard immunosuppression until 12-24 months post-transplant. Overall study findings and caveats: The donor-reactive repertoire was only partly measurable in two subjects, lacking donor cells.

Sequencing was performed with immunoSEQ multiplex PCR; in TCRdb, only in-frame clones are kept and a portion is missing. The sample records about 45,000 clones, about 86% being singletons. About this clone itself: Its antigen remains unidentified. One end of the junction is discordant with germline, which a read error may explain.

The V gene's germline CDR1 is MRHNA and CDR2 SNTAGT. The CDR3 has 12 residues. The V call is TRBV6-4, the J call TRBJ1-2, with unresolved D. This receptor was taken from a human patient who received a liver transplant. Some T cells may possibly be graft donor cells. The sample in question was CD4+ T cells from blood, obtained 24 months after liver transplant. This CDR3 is CASRDSLGGHTF. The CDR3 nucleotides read TGTGCCAGCAGGGACTCCCTTGGTGGCCACACCTTC.